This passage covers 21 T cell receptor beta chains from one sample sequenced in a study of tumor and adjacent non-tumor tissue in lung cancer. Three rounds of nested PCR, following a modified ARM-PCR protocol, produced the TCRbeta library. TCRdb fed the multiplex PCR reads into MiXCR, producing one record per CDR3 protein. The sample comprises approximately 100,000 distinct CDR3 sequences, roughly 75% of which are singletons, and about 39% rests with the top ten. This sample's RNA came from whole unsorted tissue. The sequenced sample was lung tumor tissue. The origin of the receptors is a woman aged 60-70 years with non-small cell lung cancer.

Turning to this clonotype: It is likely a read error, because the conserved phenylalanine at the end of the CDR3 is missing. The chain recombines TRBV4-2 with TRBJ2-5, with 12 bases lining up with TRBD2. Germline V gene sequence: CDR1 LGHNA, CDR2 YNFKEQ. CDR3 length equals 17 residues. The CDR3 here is CANSQTPLAGGKETQYS. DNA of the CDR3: TGTGCCAACAGCCAAACCCCACTAGCGGGGGGAAAAGAGACCCAGTACTCC.

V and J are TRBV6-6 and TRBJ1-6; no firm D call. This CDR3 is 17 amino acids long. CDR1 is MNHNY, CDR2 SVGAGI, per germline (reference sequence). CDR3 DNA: TGTGTCACTAGTTTTGATGAAGAGAGCTCCTATAATTCACCCCTCCACTTT. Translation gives CVTSFDEESSYNSPLHF.

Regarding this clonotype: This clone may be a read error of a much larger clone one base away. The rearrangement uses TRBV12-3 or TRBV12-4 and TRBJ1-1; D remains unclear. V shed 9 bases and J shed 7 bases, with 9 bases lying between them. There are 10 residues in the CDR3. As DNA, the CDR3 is TGTGCCAGGAGCCGACTTGAAGCTTTCTTT. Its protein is CARSRLEAFF.

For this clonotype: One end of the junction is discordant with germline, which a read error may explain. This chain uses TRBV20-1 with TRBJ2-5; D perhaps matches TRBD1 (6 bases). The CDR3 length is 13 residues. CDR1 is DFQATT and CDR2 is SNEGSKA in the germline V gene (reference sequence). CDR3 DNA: TGTAGTGCAACTCGACAGGTTCAAGAGATCCAGTACTTC. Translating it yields CSATRQVQEIQYF.

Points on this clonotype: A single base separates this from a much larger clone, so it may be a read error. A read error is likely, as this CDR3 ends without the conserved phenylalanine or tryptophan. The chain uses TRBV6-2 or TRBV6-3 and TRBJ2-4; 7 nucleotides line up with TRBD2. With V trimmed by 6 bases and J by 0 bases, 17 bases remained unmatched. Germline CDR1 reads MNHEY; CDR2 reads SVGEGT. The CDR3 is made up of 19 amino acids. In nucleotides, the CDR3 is TGTGCCAGCAGCCTCGGGGGAGCGGGACGCGACGTAGCCAAAAACATTCAGTACTTG. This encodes CASSLGGAGRDVAKNIQYL.

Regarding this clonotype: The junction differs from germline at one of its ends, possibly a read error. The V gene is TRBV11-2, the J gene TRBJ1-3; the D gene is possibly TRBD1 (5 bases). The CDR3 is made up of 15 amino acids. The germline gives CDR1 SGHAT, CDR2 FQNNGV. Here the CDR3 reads CTSREAVTSGNTIYF. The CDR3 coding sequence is TGTACCAGCAGGGAGGCAGTCACCTCTGGAAACACCATATATTTT.

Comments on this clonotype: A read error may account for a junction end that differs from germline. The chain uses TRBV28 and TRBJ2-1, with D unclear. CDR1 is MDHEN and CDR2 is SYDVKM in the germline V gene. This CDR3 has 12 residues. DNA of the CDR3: TGTGCCAGCAGTTTATGTGGAAATGAACAGTTCTTC. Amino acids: CASSLCGNEQFF.

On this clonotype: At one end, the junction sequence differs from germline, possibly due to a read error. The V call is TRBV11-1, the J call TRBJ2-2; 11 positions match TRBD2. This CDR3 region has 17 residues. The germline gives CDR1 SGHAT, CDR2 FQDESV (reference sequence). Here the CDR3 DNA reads TGTGCCAGCAGCCCGCAACTAGCGGGAGAATCCTCCGGGAAGCTGTTTTTT. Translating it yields CASSPQLAGESSGKLFF.

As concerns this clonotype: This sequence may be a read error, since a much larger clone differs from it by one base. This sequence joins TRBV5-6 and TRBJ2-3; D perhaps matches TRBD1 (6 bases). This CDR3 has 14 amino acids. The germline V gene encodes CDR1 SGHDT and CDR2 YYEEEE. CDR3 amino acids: CASITRDRTDRQYF. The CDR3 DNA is TGTGCCAGCATTACCCGAGACAGGACAGATAGGCAGTATTTT.

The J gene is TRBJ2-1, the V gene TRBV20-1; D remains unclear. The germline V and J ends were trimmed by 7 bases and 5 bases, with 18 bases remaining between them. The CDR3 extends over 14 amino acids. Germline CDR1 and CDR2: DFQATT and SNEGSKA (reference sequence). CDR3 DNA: TGCAGTGGCGCGATGGTACTCACTAACAATGAGCAGTTCTTC. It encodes CSGAMVLTNNEQFF.

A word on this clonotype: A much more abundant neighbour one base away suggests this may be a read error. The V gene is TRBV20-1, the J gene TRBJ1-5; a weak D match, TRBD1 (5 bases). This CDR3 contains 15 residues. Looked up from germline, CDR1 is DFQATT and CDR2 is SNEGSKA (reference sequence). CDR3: CSAKTSGLINQHQHF. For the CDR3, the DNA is TGCAGTGCTAAGACTTCGGGACTGATCAATCAGCACCAGCATTTT.

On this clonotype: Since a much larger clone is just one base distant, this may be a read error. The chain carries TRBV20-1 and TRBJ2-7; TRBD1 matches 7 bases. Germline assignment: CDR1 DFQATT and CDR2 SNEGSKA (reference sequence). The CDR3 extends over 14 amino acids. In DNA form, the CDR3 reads TGCAGTGCTAGAGATTCCGGGACAGTGTACGTGCAGTACTTC. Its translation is CSARDSGTVYVQYF.

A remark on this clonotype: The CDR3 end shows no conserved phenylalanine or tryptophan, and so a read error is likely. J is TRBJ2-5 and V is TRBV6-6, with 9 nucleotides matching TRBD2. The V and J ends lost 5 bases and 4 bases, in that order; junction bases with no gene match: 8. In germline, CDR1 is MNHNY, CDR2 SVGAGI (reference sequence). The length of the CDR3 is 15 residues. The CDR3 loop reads CASSDAGLARETQYS. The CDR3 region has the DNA TGTGCCAGCAGTGATGCAGGACTAGCGAGAGAGACCCAGTACTCC.

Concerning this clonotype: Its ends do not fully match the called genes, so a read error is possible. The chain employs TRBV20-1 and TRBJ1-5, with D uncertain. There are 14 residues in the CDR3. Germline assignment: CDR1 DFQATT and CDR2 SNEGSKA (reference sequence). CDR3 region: CSARHSNSNQPQHF. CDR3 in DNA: TGCAGTGCTAGGCACTCAAATAGTAATCAGCCCCAACATTTT.

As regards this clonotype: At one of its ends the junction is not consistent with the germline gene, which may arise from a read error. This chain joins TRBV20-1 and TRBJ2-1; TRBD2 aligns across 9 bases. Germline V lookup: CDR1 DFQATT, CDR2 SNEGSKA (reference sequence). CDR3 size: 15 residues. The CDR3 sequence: CSAEVAGDTYNEQFF. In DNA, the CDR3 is TGCAGTGCTGAAGTAGCGGGGGACACCTACAACGAGCAGTTCTTC.

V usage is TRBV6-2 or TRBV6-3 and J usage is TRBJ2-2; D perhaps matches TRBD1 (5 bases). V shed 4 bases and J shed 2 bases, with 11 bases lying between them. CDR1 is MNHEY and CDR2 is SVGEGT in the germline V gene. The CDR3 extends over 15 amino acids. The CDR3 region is CASSSQGPNTGELFF. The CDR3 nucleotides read TGTGCCAGCAGTTCCCAGGGTCCTAACACCGGGGAGCTGTTTTTT.

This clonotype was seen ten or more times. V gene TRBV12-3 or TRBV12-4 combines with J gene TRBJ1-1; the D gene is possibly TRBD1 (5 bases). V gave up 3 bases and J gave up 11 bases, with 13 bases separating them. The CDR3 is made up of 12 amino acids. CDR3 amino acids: CASSFRGLGAFF. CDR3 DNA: TGTGCCAGCAGTTTTCGGGGGTTAGGCGCTTTCTTT.

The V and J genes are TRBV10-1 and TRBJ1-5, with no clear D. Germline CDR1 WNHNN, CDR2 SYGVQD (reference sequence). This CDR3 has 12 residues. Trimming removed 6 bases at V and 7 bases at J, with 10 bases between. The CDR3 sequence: CASSLLVQPQHF. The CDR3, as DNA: TGCGCCAGCAGCTTATTAGTCCAGCCCCAGCATTTT.

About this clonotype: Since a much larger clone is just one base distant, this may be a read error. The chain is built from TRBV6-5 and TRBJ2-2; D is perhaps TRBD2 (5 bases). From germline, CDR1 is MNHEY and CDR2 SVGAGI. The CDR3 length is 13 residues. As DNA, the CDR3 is TGTGCCAGCAGGGACTGGAACACCCGGGAGCTGTTTTTT. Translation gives CASRDWNTRELFF.

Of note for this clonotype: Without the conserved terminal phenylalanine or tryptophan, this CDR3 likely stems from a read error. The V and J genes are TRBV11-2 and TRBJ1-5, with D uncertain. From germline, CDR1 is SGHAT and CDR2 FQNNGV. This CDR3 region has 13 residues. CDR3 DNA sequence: TGTGTCAGCAGCTTGGAGGGAGGCCAGCCCCAGCATCTT. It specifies CVSSLEGGQPQHL.

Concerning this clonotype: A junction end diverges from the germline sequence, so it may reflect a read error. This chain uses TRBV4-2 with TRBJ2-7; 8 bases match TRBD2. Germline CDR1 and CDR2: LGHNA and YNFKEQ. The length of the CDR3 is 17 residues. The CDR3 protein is CASSEDPLGTSGTPQYF. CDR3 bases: TGTGCCAGCAGCGAAGACCCTTTAGGGACTAGTGGAACCCCACAGTACTTC.